This T cell receptor (beta chain) originates from a study of cytomegalovirus exposure and HLA in healthy donors. Study conclusions and caveats: As confirmed in vitro, a few CMV-associated chains were specific for CMV antigens.

The germline CDR1 and CDR2 sequences are SQVTM and ANQGSEA. The V gene lost 1 base and the J gene lost 8 bases, with 20 bases spanning the gap. The CDR3 sequence is 15 residues long. Vbeta (60) and Jbeta (13) primers were used in the PCR. The table came from immunoSEQ multiplex PCR; TCRdb's copy has only in-frame clones and leaves some out. Here the sample spans 100,000 to 150,000 clones, 75% to 85% being singletons. Regarding this clone: Its antigen is unknown.

Sequenced material: PBMCs. This chain joins TRBV29-1 and TRBJ1-2; D remains unclear. This receptor was identified in a man aged 35 to 55 in good health and CMV-seronegative. CDR3 amino acids: CSVEGGLVRGDGYTF. CDR3 bases: TGCAGCGTTGAAGGTGGATTAGTACGGGGTGACGGCTACACCTTC. Drawing the rest from reference TRBV29-1 and TRBJ1-2, the complete variable domain is SAVISQKPSRDICQRGTSLTIQCQVDSQVTMMFWYRQQPGQSLTLIATANQGSEATYESGFVIDKFPISRPNLTFSTLTVSNMSPEDSSIYLCSVEGGLVRGDGYTFGSGTRLTVV.